This T cell receptor (beta chain) is drawn from a study of Graves' ophthalmopathy and Graves' hyperthyroidism. Pregnant or lactating patients and those with other autoimmune diseases or uncontrolled infections were excluded. A diagnosis was made from clinical symptoms together with serum thyroxine, TRAb, thyroid ultrasound and orbital computed tomography. On this clonotype: Its antigen is unknown. Because the CDR3 is missing its conserved closing phenylalanine or tryptophan, this is likely a read error.

Scientists amplified the TCR beta CDR3 regions from RNA transcripts. The first round was an RT-PCR with HTBI primers, and the second round was a multiplex PCR. TCRdb ran MiXCR on the multiplex PCR reads and lists one entry per CDR3 protein. The sample comprises roughly 600,000 distinct CDR3 sequences, roughly 39% of which are singletons, and about 4.6% rests with the top ten. Study-wide findings and caveats: Ophthalmopathy and stable hyperthyroidism were discriminated by a 13-signature model, with 85% to 90% sensitivity and around 81% specificity. Blood also contained most of the expanded thyroid clonotypes above 0.001 frequency.

With 5 bases removed from V and 0 bases from J, the gap between germline ends came to 10 bases. This CDR3 has 14 residues. Germline loops: CDR1 WNHNN, CDR2 SYGVQD (reference sequence). V gene TRBV10-1 combines with J gene TRBJ1-1; the D gene is possibly TRBD1 (6 bases). The receptor comes from an adult man with Graves' hyperthyroidism. The sample taken for sequencing was peripheral blood or thyroid tissue (not recorded which). The CDR3 is CASSIDRLNTEAFL. CDR3 DNA: TGCGCCAGCAGTATCGACAGGTTGAACACTGAAGCTTTCCTT.